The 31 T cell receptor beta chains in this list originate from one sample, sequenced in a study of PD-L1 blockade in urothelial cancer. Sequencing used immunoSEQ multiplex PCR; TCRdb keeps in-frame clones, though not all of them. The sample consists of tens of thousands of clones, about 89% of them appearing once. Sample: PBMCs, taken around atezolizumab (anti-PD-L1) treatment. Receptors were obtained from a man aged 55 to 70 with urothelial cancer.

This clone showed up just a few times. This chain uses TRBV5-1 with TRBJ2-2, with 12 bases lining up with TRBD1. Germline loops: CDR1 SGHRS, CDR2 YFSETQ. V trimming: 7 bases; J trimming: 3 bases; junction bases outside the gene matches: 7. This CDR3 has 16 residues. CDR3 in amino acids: CASGRDRGHDTGELFF. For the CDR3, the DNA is TGCGCCAGCGGACGGGACAGGGGGCATGACACCGGGGAGCTGTTTTTT.

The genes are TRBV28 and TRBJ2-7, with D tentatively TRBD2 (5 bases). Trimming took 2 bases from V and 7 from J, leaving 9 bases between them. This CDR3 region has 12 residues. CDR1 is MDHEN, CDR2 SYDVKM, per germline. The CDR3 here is CASSLGLLEQYF. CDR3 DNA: TGTGCCAGCAGTTTAGGACTCCTTGAGCAGTACTTC.

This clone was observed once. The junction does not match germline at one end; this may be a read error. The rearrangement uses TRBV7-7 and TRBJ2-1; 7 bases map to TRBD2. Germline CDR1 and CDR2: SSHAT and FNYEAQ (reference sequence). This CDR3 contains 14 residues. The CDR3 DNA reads TGTGCTAGCAGCTTTAGGGAGGGCCACAATGAGCAGTTCTTC. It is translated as CASSFREGHNEQFF.

DNA for the CDR3: TGTGCCAGCAGTTACAATGACAGGGCCGGCTATGGCTACACCTTC. Protein sequence: CASSYNDRAGYGYTF. This chain uses TRBV7-8 with TRBJ1-2; the match to TRBD1 covers 7 bases. Germline V lookup: CDR1 SGHVS, CDR2 FQNEAQ. V was pared by 6 bases and J by 4 bases, with 11 bases of the junction left unmatched. The CDR3 extends over 15 amino acids.

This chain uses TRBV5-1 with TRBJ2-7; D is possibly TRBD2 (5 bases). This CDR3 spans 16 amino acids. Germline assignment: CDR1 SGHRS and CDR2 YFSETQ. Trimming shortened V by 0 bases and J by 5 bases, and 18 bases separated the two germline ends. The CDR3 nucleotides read TGCGCCAGCAGCTTGGTGTCTAGCCGGGCTTCGGACGAGCAGTACTTC. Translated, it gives CASSLVSSRASDEQYF.

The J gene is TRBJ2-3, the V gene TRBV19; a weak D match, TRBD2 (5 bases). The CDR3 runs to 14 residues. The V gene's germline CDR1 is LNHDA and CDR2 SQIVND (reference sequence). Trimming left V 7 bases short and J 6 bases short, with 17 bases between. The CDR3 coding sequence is TGTGCCAGTACCCCCGGACTGGCCTCCGATACGCAGTATTTT. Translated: CASTPGLASDTQYF.

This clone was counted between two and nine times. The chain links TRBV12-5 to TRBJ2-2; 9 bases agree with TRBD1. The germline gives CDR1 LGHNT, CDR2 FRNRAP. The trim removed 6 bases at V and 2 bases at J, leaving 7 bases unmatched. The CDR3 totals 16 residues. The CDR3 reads CASGLRTGVNTGELFF. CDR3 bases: TGTGCTAGTGGACTCCGGACAGGGGTTAACACCGGGGAGCTGTTTTTT.

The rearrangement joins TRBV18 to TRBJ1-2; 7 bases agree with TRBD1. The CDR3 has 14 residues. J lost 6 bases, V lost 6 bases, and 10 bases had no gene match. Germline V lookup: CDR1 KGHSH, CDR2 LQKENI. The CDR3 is CASSLTGFDDGYTF. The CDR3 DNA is TGTGCCAGCTCTTTGACAGGGTTTGATGATGGCTACACCTTC.

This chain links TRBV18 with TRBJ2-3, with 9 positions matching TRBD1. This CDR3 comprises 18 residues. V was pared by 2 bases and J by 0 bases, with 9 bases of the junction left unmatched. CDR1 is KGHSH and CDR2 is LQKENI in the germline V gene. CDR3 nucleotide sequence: TGTGCCAGCTCACCATCTCGACAGGGGGGGACTAGCACAGATACGCAGTATTTT. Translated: CASSPSRQGGTSTDTQYF.

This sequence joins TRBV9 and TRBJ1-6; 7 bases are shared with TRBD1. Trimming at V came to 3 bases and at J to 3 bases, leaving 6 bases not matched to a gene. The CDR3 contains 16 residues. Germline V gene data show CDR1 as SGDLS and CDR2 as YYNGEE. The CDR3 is CASSAGDSNYNSPLHF. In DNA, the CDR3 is TGTGCCAGCAGCGCCGGGGACAGTAACTATAATTCACCCCTCCACTTT.

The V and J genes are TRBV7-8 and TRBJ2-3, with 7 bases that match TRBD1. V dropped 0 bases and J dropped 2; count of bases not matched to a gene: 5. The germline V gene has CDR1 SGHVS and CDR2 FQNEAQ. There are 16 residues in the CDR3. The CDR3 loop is CASSLAHRGFTDTQYF. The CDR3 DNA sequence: TGTGCCAGCAGCTTAGCGCACAGGGGCTTCACAGATACGCAGTATTTT.

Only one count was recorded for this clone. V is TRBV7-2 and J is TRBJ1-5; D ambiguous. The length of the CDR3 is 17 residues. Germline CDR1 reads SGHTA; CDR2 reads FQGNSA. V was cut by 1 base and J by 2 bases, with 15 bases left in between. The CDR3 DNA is TGTGCCAGCAGCTTAGTTGGGCCGGTGCAGGGCAATCAGCCCCAGCATTTT. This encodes CASSLVGPVQGNQPQHF.

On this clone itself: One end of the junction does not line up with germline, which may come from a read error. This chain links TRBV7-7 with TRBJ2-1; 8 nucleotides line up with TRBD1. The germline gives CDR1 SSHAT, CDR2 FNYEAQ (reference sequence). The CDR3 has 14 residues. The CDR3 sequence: CASSLGTGADEQFF. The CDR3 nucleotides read TGTGCTAGCAGCTTAGGGACAGGTGCGGATGAGCAGTTCTTC.

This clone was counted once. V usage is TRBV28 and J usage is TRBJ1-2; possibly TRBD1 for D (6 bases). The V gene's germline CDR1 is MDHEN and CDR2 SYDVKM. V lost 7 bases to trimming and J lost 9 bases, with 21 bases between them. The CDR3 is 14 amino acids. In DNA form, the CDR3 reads TGTGCCAGCAAGTTAGGGGGGGCCCCTGGGAGCTACACCTTC. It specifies CASKLGGAPGSYTF.

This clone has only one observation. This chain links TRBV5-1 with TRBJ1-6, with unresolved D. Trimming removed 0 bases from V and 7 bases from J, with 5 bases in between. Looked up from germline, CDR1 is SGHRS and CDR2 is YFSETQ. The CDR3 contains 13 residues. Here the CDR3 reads CASSLGENSPLHF. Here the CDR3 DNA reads TGCGCCAGCAGCTTGGGAGAGAATTCACCCCTCCACTTT.

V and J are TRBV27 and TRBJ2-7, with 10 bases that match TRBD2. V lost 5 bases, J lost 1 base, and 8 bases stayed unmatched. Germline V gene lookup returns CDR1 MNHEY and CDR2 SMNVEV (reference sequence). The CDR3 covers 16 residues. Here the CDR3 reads CASSRGGTSASYEQYF. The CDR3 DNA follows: TGTGCCAGCAGTAGGGGCGGGACTAGCGCATCCTACGAGCAGTACTTC.

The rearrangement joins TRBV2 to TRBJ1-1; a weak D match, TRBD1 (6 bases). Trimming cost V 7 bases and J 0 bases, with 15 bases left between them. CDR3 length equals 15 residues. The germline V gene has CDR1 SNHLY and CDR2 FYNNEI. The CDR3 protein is CASILQGVMNTEAFF. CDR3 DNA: TGTGCCAGCATACTACAGGGTGTGATGAACACTGAAGCTTTCTTT.

The CDR3 DNA reads as TGCGCCAGCAGCCAAGTGGGACAGGGGACCGGGGAGCTGTTTTTT. It is translated as CASSQVGQGTGELFF. This rearrangement joins TRBV4-3 to TRBJ2-2; 10 positions agree with TRBD1. Trimming cost V 1 base and J 5 bases; bases outside gene matches: 1. CDR3 size: 15 residues. Per the germline V gene, CDR1 is LGHNA and CDR2 is YSLEER.

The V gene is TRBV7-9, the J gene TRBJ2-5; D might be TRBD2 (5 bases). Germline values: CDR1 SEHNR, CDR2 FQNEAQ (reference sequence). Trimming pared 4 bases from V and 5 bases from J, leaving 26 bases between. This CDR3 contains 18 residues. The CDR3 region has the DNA TGTGCCAGCAGCTCCCTCTCTTCGGGCCTCCCGACGGGGGAGACCCAGTACTTC. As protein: CASSSLSSGLPTGETQYF.

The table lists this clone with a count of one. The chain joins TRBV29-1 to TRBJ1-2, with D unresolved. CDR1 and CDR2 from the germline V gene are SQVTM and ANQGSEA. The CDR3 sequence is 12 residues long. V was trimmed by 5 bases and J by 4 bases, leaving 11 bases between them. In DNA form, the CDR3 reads TGCAGCGTTCAGGCTGGAGGCTATGGCTACACCTTC. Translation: CSVQAGGYGYTF.

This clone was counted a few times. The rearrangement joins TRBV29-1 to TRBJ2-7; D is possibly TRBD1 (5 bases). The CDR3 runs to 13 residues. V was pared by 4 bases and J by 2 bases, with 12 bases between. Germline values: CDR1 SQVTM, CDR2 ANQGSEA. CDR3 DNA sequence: TGCAGCGTTGTCCCTGGGGCCGCCTACGAGCAGTACTTC. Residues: CSVVPGAAYEQYF.

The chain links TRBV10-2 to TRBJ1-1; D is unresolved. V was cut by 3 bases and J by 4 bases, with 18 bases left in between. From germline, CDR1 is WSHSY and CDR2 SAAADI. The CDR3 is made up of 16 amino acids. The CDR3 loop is CASSDLVGSMSTEAFF. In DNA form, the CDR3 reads TGCGCCAGCAGTGATTTAGTTGGTTCTATGAGCACTGAAGCTTTCTTT.

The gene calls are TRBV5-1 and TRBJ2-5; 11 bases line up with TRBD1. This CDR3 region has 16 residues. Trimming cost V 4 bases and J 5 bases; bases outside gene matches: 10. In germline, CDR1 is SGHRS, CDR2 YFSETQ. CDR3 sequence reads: CASSPPGQGVLETQYF. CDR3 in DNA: TGCGCCAGCAGCCCCCCGGGACAGGGGGTACTCGAGACCCAGTACTTC.

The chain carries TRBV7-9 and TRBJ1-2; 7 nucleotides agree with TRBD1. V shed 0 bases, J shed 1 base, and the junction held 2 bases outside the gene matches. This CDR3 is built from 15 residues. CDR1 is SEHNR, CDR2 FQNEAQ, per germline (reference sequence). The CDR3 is CASSLAGDSNYGYTF. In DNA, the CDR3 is TGTGCCAGCAGCTTAGCCGGGGACAGTAACTATGGCTACACCTTC.

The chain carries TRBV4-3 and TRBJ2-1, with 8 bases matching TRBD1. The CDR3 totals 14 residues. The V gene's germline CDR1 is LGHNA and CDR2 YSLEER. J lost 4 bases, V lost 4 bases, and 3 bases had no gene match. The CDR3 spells CASSRGDRYNEQFF. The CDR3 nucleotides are TGCGCCAGCAGCCGAGGGGACAGGTACAATGAGCAGTTCTTC.

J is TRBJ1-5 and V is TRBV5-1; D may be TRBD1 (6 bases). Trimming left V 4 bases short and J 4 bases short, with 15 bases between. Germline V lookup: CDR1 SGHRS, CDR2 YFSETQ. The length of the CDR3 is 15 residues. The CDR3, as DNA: TGCGCCAGCAGCCTCTACCGGGACAAAAATCAGCCCCAGCATTTT. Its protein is CASSLYRDKNQPQHF. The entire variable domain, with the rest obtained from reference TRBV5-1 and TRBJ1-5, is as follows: KAGVTQTPRYLIKTRGQQVTLSCSPISGHRSVSWYQQTPGQGLQFLFEYFSETQRNKGNFPGRFSGRQFSNSRSEMNVSTLELGDSALYLCASSLYRDKNQPQHFGDGTRLSIL.

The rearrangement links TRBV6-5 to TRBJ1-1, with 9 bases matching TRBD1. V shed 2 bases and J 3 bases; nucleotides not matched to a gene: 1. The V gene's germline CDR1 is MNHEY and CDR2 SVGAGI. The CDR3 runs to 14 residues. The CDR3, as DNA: TGTGCCAGCAGTTACAGGACAGGGGACACTGAAGCTTTCTTT. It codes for CASSYRTGDTEAFF.

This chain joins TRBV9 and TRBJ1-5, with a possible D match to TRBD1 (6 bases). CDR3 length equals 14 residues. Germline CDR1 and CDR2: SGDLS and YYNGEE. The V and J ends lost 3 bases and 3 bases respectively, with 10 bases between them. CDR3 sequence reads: CASSAGTYNQPQHF. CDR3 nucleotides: TGTGCCAGCAGCGCCGGGACATACAATCAGCCCCAGCATTTT.

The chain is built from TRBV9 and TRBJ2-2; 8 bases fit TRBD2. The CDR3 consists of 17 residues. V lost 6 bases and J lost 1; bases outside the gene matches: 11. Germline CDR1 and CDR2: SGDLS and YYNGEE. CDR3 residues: CASTGGVSGKNTGELFF. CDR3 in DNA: TGTGCCAGCACCGGGGGGGTTAGCGGGAAGAACACCGGGGAGCTGTTTTTT.

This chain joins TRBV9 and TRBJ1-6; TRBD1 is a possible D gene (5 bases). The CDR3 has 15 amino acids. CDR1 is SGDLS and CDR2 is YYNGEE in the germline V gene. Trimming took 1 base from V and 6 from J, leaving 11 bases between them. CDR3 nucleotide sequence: TGTGCCAGCAGCGTAACGGGGGAAGGTAATTCACCCCTCCACTTT. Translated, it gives CASSVTGEGNSPLHF.

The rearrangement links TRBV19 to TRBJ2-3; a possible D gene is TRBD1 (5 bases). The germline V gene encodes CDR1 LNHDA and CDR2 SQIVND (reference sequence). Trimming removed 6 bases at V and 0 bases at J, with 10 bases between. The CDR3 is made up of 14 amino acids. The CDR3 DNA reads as TGTGCCAGTAGCAATGGGGCTAGCACAGATACGCAGTATTTT. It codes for CASSNGASTDTQYF. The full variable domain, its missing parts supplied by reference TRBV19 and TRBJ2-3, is DGGITQSPKYLFRKEGQNVTLSCEQNLNHDAMYWYRQDPGQGLRLIYYSQIVNDFQKGDIAEGYSVSREKKESFPLTVTSAQKNPTAFYLCASSNGASTDTQYFGPGTRLTVL.